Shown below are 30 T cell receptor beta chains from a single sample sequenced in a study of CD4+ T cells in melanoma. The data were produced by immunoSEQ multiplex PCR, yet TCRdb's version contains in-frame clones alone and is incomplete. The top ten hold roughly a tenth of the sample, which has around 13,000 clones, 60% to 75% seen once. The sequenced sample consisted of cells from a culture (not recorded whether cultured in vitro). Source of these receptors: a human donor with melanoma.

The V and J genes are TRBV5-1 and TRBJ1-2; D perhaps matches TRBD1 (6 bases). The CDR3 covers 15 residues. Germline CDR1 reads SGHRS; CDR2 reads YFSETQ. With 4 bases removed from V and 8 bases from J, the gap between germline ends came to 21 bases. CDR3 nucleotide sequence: TGCGCCAGCAGCCCGCGGGACTCAGGGGCAGGGGGCTACACCTTC. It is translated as CASSPRDSGAGGYTF. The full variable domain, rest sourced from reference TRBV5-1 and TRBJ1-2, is KAGVTQTPRYLIKTRGQQVTLSCSPISGHRSVSWYQQTPGQGLQFLFEYFSETQRNKGNFPGRFSGRQFSNSRSEMNVSTLELGDSALYLCASSPRDSGAGGYTFGSGTRLTVV.

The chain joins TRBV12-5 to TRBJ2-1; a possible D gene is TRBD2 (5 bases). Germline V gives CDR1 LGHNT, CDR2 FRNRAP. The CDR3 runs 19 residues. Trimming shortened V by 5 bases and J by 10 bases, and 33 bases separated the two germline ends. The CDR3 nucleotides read TGTGCTAGTGGTCCCGGACCCTGGGATCGGATGAGGGTTAGAGCAGAGCAGTTCTTC. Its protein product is CASGPGPWDRMRVRAEQFF.

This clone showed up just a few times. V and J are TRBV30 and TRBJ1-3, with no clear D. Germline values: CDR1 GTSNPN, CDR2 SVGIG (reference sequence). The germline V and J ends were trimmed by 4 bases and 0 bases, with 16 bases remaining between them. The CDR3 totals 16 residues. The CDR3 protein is CAWTEGGLGSGNTIYF. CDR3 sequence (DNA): TGTGCCTGGACCGAGGGAGGGTTGGGCTCTGGAAACACCATATATTTT.

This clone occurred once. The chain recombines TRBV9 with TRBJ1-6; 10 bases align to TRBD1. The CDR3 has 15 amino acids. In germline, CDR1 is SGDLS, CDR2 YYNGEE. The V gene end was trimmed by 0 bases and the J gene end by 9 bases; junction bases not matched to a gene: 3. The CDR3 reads CASSVGRTGGSPLHF. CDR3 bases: TGTGCCAGCAGCGTAGGGAGGACAGGGGGTTCACCCCTCCACTTT.

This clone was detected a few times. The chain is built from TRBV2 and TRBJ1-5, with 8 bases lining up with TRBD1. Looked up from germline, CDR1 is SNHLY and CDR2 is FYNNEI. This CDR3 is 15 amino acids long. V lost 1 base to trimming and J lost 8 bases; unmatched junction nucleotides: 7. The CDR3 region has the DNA TGTGCCAGCAGTGAAGATTCAGGGGGCGCGAAGCCCCAGCATTTT. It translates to CASSEDSGGAKPQHF.

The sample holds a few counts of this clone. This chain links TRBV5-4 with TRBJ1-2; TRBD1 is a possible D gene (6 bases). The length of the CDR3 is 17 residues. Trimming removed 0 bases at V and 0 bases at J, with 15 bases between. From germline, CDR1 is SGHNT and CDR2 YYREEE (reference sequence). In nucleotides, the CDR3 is TGTGCCAGCAGCTTGGCCTTACGGACAGCACCTAACTATGGCTACACCTTC. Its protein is CASSLALRTAPNYGYTF.

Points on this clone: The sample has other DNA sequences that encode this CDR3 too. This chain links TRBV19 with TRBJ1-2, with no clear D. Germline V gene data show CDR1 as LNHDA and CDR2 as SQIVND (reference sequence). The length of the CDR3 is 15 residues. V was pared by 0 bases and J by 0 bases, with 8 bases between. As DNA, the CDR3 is TGTGCCAGTAGTATAGATCAGGCAGCTAACTATGGCTACACCTTC. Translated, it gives CASSIDQAANYGYTF.

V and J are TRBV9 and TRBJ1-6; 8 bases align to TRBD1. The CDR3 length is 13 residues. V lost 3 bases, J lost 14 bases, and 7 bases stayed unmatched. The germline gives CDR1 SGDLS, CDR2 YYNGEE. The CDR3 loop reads CASSAQGAKSLHF. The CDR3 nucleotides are TGTGCCAGCAGCGCCCAGGGGGCGAAGTCCCTCCACTTT.

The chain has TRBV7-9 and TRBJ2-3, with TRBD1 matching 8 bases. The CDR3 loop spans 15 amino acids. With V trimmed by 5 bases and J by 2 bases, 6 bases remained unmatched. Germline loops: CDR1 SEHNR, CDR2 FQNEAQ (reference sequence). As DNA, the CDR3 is TGTGCCAGCAGCCCGGGGACAGGCTCCACAGATACGCAGTATTTT. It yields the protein CASSPGTGSTDTQYF. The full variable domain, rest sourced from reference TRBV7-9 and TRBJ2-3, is DTGVSQNPRHKITKRGQNVTFRCDPISEHNRLYWYRQTLGQGPEFLTYFQNEAQLEKSRLLSDRFSAERPKGSFSTLEIQRTEQGDSAMYLCASSPGTGSTDTQYFGPGTRLTVL.

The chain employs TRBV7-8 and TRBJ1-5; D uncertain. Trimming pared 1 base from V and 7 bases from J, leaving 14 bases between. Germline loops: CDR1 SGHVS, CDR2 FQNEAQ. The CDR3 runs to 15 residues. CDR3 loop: CASSLERLGKQPQHF. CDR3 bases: TGTGCCAGCAGCTTAGAGAGGCTGGGAAAGCAGCCCCAGCATTTT.

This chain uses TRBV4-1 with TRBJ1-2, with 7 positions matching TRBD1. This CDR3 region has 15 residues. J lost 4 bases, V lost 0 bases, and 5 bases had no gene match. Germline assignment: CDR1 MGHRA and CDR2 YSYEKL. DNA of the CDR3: TGCGCCAGCAGCCAAGACCACAGGGGACCCTATGGCTACACCTTC. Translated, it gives CASSQDHRGPYGYTF.

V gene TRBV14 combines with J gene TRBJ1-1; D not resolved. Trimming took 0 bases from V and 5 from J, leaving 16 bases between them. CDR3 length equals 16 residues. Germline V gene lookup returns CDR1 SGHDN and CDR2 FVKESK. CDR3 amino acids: CASSQDLELRWTEAFF. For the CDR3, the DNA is TGTGCCAGCAGCCAAGATCTGGAACTCCGCTGGACTGAAGCTTTCTTT.

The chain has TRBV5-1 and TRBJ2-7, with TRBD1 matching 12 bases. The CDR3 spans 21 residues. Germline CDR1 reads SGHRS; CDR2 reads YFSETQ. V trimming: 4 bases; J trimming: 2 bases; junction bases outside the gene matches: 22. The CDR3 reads CASSLPRVGSSGTGGTYEQYF. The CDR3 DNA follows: TGCGCCAGCAGCCTCCCCCGCGTGGGAAGTTCCGGGACAGGGGGCACCTACGAGCAGTACTTC.

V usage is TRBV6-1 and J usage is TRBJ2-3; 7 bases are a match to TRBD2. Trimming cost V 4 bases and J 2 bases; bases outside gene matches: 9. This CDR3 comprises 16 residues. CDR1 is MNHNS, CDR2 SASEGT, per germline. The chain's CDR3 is CASSASPTSITDTQYF. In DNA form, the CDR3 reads TGTGCCAGCAGTGCCTCCCCGACTAGCATCACAGATACGCAGTATTTT.

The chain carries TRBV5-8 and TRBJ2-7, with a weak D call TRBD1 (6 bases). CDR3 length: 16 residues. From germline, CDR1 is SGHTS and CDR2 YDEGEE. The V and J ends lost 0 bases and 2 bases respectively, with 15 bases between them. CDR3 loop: CASSLGFWTATYEQYF. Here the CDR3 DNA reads TGTGCCAGCAGCTTGGGTTTCTGGACAGCCACCTACGAGCAGTACTTC.

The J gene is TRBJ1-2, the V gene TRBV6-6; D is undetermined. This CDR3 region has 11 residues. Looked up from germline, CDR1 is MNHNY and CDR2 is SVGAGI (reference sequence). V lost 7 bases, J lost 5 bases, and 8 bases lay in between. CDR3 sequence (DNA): TGTGCCAGCATGGGAAATTATGGCTACACCTTC. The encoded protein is CASMGNYGYTF.

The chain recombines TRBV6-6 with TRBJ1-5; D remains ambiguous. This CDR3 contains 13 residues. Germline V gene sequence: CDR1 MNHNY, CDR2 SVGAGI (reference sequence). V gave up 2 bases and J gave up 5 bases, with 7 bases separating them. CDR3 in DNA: TGTGCCAGCAGTTACAGCCGGGATCAGCCCCAGCATTTT. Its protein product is CASSYSRDQPQHF.

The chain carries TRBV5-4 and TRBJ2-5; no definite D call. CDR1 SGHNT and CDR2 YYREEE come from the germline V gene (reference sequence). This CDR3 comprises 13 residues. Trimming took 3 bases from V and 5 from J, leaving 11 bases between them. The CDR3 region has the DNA TGTGCCAGCAGCTCGGATAGTAGGGAGACCCAGTACTTC. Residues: CASSSDSRETQYF.

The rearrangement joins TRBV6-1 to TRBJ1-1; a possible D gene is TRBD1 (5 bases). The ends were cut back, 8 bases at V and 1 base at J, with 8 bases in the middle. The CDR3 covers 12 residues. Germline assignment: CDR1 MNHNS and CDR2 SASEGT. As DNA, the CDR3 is TGTGCCAGCCCCGGACAGAACACTGAAGCTTTCTTT. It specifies CASPGQNTEAFF.

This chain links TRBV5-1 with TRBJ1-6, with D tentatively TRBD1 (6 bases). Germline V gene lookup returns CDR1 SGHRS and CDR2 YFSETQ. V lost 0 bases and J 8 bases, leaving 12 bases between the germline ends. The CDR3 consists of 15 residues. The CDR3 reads CASSLEGGIYSPLHF. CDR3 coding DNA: TGCGCCAGCAGCTTGGAGGGGGGAATCTATTCACCCCTCCACTTT.

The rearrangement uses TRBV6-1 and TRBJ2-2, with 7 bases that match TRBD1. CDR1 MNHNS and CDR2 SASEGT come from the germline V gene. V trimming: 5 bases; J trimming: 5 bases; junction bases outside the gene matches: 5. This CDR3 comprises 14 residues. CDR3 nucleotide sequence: TGTGCCAGCAGTAGAACAGGGGAGACCGGGGAGCTGTTTTTT. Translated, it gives CASSRTGETGELFF.

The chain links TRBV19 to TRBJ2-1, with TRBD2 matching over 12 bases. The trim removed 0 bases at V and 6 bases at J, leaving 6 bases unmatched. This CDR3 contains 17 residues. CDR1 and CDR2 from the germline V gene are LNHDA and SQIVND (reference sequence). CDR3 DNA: TGTGCCAGTAGTATAGAATTCCTAGCGGGGGGGGGCAATGAGCAGTTCTTC. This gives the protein CASSIEFLAGGGNEQFF.

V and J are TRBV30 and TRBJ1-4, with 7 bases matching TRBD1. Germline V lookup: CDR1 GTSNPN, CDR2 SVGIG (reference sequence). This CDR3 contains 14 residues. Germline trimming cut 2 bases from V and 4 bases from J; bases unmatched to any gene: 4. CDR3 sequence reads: CAWSLGQSNEKLFF. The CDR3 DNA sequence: TGTGCCTGGAGTCTGGGACAGAGTAATGAAAAACTGTTTTTT.

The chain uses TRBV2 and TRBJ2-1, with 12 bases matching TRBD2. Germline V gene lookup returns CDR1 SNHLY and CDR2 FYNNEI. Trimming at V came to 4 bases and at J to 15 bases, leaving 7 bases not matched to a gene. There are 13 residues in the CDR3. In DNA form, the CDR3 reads TGTGCCAGCAGTGCTGCTAGCGGGGGGGTAGCGTTCTTC. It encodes CASSAASGGVAFF.

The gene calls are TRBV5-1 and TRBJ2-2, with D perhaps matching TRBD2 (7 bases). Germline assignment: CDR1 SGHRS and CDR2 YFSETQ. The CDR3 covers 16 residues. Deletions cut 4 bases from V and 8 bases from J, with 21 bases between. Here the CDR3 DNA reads TGCGCCAGCAGCCCAGGACGCGGGGGCGCTAGAGGGGAGCTGTTTTTT. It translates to CASSPGRGGARGELFF. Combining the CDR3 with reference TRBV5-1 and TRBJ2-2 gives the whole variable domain KAGVTQTPRYLIKTRGQQVTLSCSPISGHRSVSWYQQTPGQGLQFLFEYFSETQRNKGNFPGRFSGRQFSNSRSEMNVSTLELGDSALYLCASSPGRGGARGELFFGEGSRLTVL.

As DNA, the CDR3 is TGTGCCAGCAGTTGGGGGAGGTCGGCTGAAGCTTTCTTT. Its protein product is CASSWGRSAEAFF. The chain combines TRBV7-2 with TRBJ1-1; D might be TRBD1 (5 bases). From germline, CDR1 is SGHTA and CDR2 FQGNSA. The V end was cut by 6 bases, the J end by 6 bases, with 14 bases between. The CDR3 runs 13 residues.

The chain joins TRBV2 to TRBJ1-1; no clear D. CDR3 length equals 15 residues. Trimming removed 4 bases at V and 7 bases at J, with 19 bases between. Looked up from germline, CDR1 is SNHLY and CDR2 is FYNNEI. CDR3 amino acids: CASSVGMTFEIEAFF. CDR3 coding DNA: TGTGCCAGCAGTGTAGGGATGACCTTTGAAATTGAAGCTTTCTTT.

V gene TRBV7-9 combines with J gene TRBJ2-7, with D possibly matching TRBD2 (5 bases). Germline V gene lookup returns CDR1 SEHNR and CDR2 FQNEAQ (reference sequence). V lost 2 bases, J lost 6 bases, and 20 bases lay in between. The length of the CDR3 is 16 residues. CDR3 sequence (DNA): TGTGCCAGCAGCTTAAAAGGAGGCGATACGACGGGCGAGCAGTACTTC. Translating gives CASSLKGGDTTGEQYF.

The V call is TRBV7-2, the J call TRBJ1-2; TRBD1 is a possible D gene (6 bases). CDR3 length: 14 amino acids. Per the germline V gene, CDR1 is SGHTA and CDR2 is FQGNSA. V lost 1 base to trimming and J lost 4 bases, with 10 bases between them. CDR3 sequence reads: CASSLGDRRYGYTF. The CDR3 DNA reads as TGTGCCAGCAGCTTAGGTGACAGGCGCTATGGCTACACCTTC.

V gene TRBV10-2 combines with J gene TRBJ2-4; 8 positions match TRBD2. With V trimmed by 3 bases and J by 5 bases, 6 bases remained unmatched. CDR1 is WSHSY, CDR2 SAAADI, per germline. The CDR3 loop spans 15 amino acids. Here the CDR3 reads CASSDLAGGQNIQYF. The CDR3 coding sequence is TGCGCCAGCAGTGATTTGGCGGGGGGACAAAACATTCAGTACTTC.